This TCR beta chain was profiled in a study of blood T cell repertoires in COVID-19. The assay was immunoSEQ multiplex PCR, and TCRdb's table has in-frame clones only and misses some. The sample carries 130,000 to 150,000 clones, about 88% recorded once. Germline-derived CDR1 and CDR2 are SGHNT and YYREEE (reference sequence). The CDR3 is 14 amino acids. Trimming removed 0 bases at V and 1 base at J, with 7 bases between. The chain joins TRBV5-4 to TRBJ1-1; unclear D gene. This clonotype was obtained from a human donor with acute or convalescent COVID-19. The donor label of this sample is uncertain. Sequencing was carried out using peripheral blood. This CDR3 is CASSLGARNTEAFF. The CDR3, as DNA: TGTGCCAGCAGCTTGGGGGCCCGGAACACTGAAGCTTTCTTT.